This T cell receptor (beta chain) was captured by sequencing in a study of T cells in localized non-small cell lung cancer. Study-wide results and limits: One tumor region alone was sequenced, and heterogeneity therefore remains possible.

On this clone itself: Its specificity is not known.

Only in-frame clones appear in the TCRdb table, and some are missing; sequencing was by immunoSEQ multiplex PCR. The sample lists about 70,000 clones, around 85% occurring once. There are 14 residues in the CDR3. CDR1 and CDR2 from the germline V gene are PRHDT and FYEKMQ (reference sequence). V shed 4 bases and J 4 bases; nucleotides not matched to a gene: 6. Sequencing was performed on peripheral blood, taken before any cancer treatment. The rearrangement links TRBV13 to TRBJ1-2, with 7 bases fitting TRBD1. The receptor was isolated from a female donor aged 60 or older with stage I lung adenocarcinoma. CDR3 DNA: TGTGCCAGCAGCTCGGGGGACAGTTCCTATGGCTACACCTTC. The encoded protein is CASSSGDSSYGYTF.